This TCR beta chain was identified during a study of molecular identifiers for immune sequencing clone quantification. A CD8+CD4-CCR7+CD45RA+ gate was used to sort naive CD8 T cells. This clonotype was found a few times. Per the germline V gene, CDR1 is DFQATT and CDR2 is SNEGSKA (reference sequence). CDR3 size: 17 residues. The V gene lost 3 bases and the J gene lost 5 bases, with 24 bases spanning the gap. Methods described previously, with TCR primers listed, were used for bulk TCR libraries. From the PCR reads, TCRdb called clonotypes with MiXCR, one entry per CDR3 protein. The sample holds over 100,000 distinct CDR3 sequences; about 32% are singletons and the top ten take over 8%.

The source of this sequence is a human donor in good health. Some libraries in this study had Jurkat cell RNA spiked in. The chain joins TRBV20-1 to TRBJ2-3, with TRBD2 as a possible D gene (6 bases). Sample: naive CD8+ T cells from blood, with Jurkat cell RNA spiked in. Subset here: FACS-sorted CD8+CD4-CCR7+CD45RA+ naive T cells. In DNA form, the CDR3 reads TGCAGTGCTAGGTCCCCTTTCTTTAGCGGAGCGGGAGATACGCAGTATTTT. Amino acids: CSARSPFFSGAGDTQYF.